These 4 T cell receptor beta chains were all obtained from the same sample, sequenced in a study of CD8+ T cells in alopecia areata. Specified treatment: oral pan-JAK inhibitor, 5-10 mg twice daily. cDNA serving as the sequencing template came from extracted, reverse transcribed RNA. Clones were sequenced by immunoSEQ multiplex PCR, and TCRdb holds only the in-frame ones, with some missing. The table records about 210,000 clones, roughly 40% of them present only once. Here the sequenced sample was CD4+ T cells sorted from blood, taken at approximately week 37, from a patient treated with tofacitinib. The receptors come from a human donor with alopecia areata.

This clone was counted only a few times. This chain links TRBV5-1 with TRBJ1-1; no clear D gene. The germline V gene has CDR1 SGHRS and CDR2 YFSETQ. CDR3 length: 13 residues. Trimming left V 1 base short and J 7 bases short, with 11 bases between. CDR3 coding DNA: TGCGCCAGCAGCTTGAGGCCAGAGAGTGAAGCTTTCTTT. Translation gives CASSLRPESEAFF.

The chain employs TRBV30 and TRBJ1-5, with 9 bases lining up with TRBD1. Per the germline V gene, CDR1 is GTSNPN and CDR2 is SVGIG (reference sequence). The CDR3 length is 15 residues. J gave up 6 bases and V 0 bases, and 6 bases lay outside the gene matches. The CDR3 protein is CAWSVGTGLGQPQHF. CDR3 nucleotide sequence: TGTGCCTGGAGTGTAGGGACAGGGCTTGGTCAGCCCCAGCATTTT.

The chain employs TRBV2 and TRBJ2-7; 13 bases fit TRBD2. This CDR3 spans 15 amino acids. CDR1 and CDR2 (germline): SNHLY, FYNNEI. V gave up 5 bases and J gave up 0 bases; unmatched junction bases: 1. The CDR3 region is CASSRLAGGSYEQYF. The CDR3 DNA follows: TGTGCCAGCAGTCGACTAGCGGGAGGCTCCTACGAGCAGTACTTC.

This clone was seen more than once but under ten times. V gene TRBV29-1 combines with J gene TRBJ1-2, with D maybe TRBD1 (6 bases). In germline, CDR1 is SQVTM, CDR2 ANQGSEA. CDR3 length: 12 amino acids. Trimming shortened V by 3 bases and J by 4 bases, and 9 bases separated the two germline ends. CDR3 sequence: CSVEGASYGYTF. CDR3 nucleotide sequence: TGCAGCGTTGAGGGGGCGTCCTATGGCTACACCTTC. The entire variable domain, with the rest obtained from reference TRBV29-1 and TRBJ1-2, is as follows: SAVISQKPSRDICQRGTSLTIQCQVDSQVTMMFWYRQQPGQSLTLIATANQGSEATYESGFVIDKFPISRPNLTFSTLTVSNMSPEDSSIYLCSVEGASYGYTFGSGTRLTVV.